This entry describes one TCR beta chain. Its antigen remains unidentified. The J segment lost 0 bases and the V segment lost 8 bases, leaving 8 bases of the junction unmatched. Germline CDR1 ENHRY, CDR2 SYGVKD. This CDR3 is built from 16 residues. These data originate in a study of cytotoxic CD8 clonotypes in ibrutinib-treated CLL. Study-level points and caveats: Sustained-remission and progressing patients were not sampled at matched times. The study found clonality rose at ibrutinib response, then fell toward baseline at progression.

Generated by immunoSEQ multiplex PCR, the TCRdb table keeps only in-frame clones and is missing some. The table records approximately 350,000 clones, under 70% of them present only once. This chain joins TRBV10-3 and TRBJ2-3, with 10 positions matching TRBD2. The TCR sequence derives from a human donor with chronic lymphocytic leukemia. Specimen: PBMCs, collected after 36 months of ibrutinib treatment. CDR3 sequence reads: CAISTASGGSTDTQYF. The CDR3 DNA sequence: TGTGCCATCTCGACGGCTAGCGGGGGTAGCACAGATACGCAGTATTTT.